This T cell receptor (beta chain) comes out of a study of shared clonotypes between healthy human individuals. Study-level information: Ranging from 18 to 49 in age, donors were a couple of women and three men. Three plates were used per donor for CD4 naive, three for CD4 memory, two for CD8 naive and one for CD8 memory. Study-level findings and limits: With a handful of donors compared, about 5% of naive CD4 clonotypes were shared.

With regard to this clone: The antigen is unknown. This sample also contains other DNA sequences that code for the same CDR3.

The germline V gene encodes CDR1 SGHRS and CDR2 YFSETQ. This CDR3 is 13 amino acids long. Trimming removed 7 bases at V and 0 bases at J, with 7 bases between. TCRdb's table, derived via immunoSEQ multiplex PCR, lists solely in-frame clones and lacks some. This table holds some 2,400,000 clones, under 97% found once. The TCR originated in a man between 18 and 35 years old in good health. This rearrangement joins TRBV5-1 to TRBJ2-2; D not resolved. The sample comprised naive CD4+ T cells sorted from blood. Specified subset: CD45RA+ positively selected. The CDR3 DNA follows: TGCGCCAGCTCGCGGACGAACACCGGGGAGCTGTTTTTT. Protein product: CASSRTNTGELFF.